This T cell receptor beta chain was profiled in a study of vaccination effects on CD4 cells after COVID-19 (dated by TCRdb to between 2021 and 2022). With respect to the entire study: Each participant received two doses of an mRNA SARS-CoV-2 vaccine, either BNT162b2 or mRNA-1273. SARS-CoV-2 spike-specific CD4+ TCR repertoires from before and after mRNA vaccination were compared in COVID-19 convalescent patients and in infection-naive vaccine recipients. The full study included some 10 COVID-19 convalescent patients and a few SARS-CoV-2-naive healthy vaccine recipients. The Oncomine TCR Beta short-read assay on an Illumina iSeq 100 was used to sequence cultures from other donors in the study.

The library relied on the immunoSEQ multiplex PCR assay. TCR beta CDR3 sequencing was performed on DNA from the cultured, isolated CD4+ T cells. Concerning the study's data processing: Non-productive TCR sequences were removed and reads were trimmed to the CDR3 region, keeping CDR3s of at least 7 amino acids. The MANAFEST web app was used to identify antigen-specific clonotypes by comparing expansion in peptide wells with expansion in reference cultures. Positive clones required FDR<0.05 expansion versus reference and all other wells, odds ratio above 5, and frequency above 0.1% in two replicate wells. Cross-reactive clonotypes were defined as significantly expanded in SARS-CoV-2 spike wells and in at least one common cold coronavirus spike condition. CDR3 similarity was assessed by Levenshtein distance with the stringdist R package, and unrooted trees were built with ape in R 3.6.1. TCRdb re-hosts the immuneACCESS table, in-frame sequences only. Its copies lack some clones; in the studies checked, an unresolved V gene accounts for under half of them, and the cause for the rest is not known. V and J calls and clone size are copied from that table; D and trimming were computed from the DNA. This sample comprises roughly 35,000 clones, roughly 73% of them detected only once. 27% of the sample is held by the ten biggest clonotypes.

General study outcomes and caveats: Among healthy vaccine recipients, nearly all vaccine-induced clones were SARS-CoV-2 mono-reactive, and only 1 of 255 was cross-reactive with common cold coronaviruses. The study was limited by a small number of convalescent patients and lacked early post-infection timepoints. Marked clonal contraction was observed in both infection-induced and vaccine-induced clones at late post-vaccination timepoints, consistent with waning T cell responses.

CDR1 and CDR2, looked up from the germline V gene (reference sequence), are LNHDA and SQIVND. V and J lose 5 bases and 2 bases, and a span of 12 bases separates them. From the cysteine up to the phenylalanine, the CDR3 has a length of 14 residues. Of all the DNA, just the CDR3 is kept, 42 bases in frame from base 1. With regard to this clone: Its antigen is not yet known. Base qualities were left out, and no much larger clone turns up one base away.

In the ViraFEST assay, PBMC were stimulated with viral peptide pools, and TCR sequencing was then used to find antigen-specific CD4+ T cell clonotypes based on their expansion. After 10 days of culture, CD4+ T cells were isolated with the EasySep CD4+ T cell isolation kit. Healthy vaccine recipients had no prior SARS-CoV-2 infection, confirmed by negative nucleocapsid antibodies before and after vaccination. Some 1.9 million PBMC per well were cultured with 9 to 10 ug/ml peptides in IMDM containing about 5% human AB serum, around 10 IU/ml IL-2 and gentamicin. Half of the culture medium was replaced with fresh IL-2-containing medium on days 3 and 7. Unless noted otherwise, every peptide stimulation condition was cultured in triplicate wells. PBMC were separated from whole blood using Ficoll-Paque Plus gradient centrifugation and were then either cryopreserved at -140C or used fresh. The overlapping peptide pools covered the spike proteins of SARS-CoV-2 and of the common cold coronaviruses HCoV-NL63, HCoV-OC43 and HCoV-229E. Genomic DNA was extracted from cultured CD4+ T cells with the QIAamp micro DNA kit.

This clonotype was sampled from a human donor who received a COVID-19 vaccine. The specimen was CD4+ T cells from PBMCs cultured with HCoV-OC43 spike peptides, collected before COVID-19 vaccination. The cell subset or site label here, explained by the study, means: HCoV-OC43 spike overlapping peptide pool stimulation. The chain uses TRBV19 and TRBJ1-1; perhaps TRBD1 is the D gene, with 6 bases matching. The DNA sequence is as follows: TGTGCCAGTAGTGGGGGGACACCAAACACTGAAGCTTTCTTT. It encodes CASSGGTPNTEAFF. The reference TRBV19 and TRBJ1-1 proteins fill in what lies around the CDR3, so the full variable domain reads DGGITQSPKYLFRKEGQNVTLSCEQNLNHDAMYWYRQDPGQGLRLIYYSQIVNDFQKGDIAEGYSVSREKKESFPLTVTSAQKNPTAFYLCASSGGTPNTEAFFGQGTRLTVV.